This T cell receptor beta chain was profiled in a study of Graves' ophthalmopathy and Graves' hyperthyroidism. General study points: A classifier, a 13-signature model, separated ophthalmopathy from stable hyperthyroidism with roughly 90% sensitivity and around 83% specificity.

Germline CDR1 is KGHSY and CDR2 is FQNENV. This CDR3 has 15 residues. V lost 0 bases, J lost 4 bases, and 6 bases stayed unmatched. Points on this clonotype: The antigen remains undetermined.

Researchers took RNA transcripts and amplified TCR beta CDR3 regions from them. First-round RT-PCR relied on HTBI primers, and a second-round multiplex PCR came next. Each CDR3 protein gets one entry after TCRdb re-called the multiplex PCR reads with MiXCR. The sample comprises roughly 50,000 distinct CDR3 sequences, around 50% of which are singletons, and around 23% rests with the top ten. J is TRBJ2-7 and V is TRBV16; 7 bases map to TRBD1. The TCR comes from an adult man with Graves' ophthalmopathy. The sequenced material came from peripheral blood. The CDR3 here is CASSQSGQGEYEQYF. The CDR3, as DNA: TGTGCCAGCAGCCAATCTGGGCAGGGGGAGTACGAGCAGTACTTC. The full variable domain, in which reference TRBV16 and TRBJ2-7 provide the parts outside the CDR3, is GEEVAQTPKHLVRGEGQKAKLYCAPIKGHSYVFWYQQVLKNEFKFLISFQNENVFDETGMPKERFSAKCLPNSPCSLEIQATKLEDSAVYFCASSQSGQGEYEQYFGPGTRLTVT.